This T cell receptor beta chain was captured in a study of fetal regulatory T cell absence and autoimmunity. Regarding the study as a whole: Broadly similar TRB gene family usage was seen in pancreas and cord blood.

V gave up 5 bases and J gave up 3 bases; unmatched junction bases: 7. The CDR3 contains 15 residues. Germline CDR1 is MNHEY and CDR2 is SVGAGI. TCRdb's table, derived via immunoSEQ multiplex PCR, lists solely in-frame clones and lacks some. The sample lists more than 90,000 clones; 72% were seen once. Regarding this clone: Its antigen remains unidentified.

The sample comprised pancreas tissue. The J gene is TRBJ2-1, the V gene TRBV6-5; 7 nucleotides align to TRBD2. The TCR sequence derives from a male donor with IPEX syndrome. The chain's CDR3 is CASSGSSGGYNEQFF. The CDR3 DNA sequence: TGTGCCAGCAGTGGGTCTAGCGGCGGCTACAATGAGCAGTTCTTC.